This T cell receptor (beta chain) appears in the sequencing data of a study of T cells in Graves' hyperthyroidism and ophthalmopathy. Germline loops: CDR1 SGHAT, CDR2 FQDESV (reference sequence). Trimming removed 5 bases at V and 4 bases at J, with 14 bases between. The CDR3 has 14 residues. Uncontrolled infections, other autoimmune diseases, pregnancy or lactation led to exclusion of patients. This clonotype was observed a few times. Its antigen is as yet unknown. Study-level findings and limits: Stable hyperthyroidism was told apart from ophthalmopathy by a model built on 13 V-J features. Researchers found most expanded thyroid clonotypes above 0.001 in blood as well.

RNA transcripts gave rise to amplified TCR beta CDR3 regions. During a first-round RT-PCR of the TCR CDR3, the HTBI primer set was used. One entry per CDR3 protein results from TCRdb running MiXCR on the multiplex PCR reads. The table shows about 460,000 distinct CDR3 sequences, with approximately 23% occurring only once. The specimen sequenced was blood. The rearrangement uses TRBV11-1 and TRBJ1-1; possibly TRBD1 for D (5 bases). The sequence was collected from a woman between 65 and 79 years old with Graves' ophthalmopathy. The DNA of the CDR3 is TGTGCCAGCAGCCCTGCGGGACGTCCCACTGAAGCTTTCTTT. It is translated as CASSPAGRPTEAFF. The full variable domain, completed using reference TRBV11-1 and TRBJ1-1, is EAEVAQSPRYKITEKSQAVAFWCDPISGHATLYWYRQILGQGPELLVQFQDESVVDDSQLPKDRFSAERLKGVDSTLKIQPAELGDSAMYLCASSPAGRPTEAFFGQGTRLTVV.